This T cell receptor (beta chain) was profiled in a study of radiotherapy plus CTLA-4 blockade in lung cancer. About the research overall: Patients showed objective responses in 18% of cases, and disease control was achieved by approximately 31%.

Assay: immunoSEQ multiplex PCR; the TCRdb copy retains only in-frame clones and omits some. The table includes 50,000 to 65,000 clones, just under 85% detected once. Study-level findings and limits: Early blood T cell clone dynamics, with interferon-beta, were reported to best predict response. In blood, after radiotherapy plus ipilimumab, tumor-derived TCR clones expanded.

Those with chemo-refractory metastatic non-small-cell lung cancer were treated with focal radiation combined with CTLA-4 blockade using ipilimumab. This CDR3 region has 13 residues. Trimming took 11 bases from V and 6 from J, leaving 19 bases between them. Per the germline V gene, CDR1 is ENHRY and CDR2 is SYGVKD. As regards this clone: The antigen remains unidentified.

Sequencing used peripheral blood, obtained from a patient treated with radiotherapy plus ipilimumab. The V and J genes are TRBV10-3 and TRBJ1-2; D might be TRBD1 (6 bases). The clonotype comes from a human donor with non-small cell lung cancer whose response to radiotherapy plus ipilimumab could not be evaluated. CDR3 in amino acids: CASPRGAINGYTF. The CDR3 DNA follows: TGTGCCTCCCCGCGGGGGGCGATCAATGGCTACACCTTC.